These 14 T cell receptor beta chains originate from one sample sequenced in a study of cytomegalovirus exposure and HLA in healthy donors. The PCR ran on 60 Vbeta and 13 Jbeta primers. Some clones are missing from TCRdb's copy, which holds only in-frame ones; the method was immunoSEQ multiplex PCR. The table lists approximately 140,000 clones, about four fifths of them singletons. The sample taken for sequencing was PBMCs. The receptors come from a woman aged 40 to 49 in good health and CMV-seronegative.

Here the CDR3 reads CASNQEHYGYTF. For the CDR3, the DNA is TGTGCCAGTAATCAAGAGCACTATGGCTACACCTTC. The rearrangement uses TRBV19 and TRBJ1-2; D is undetermined. From germline, CDR1 is LNHDA and CDR2 SQIVND (reference sequence). The CDR3 has 12 residues. V dropped 7 bases and J dropped 3 bases, with 9 bases sitting between them.

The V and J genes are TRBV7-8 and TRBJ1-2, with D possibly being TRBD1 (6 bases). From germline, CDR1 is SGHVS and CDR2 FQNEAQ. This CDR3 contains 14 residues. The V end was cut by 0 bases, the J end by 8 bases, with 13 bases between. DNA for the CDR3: TGTGCCAGCAGCTTAGCGGGGGCAGGGAAAGGCTACACCTTC. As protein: CASSLAGAGKGYTF.

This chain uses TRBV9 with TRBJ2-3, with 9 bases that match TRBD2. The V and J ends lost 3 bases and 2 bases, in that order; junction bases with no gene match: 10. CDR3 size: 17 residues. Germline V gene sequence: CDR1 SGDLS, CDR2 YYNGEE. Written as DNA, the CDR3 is TGTGCCAGCAGCGCCGGTTGGGCTAGCGGGACCACAGATACGCAGTATTTT. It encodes CASSAGWASGTTDTQYF.

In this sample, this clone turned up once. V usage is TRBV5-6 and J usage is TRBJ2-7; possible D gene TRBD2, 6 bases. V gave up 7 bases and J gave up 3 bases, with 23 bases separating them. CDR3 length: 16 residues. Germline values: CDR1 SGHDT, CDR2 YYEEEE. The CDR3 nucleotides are TGTGCCAGCGCTCCTAGACCAGGGACTGCGGACTACGAGCAGTACTTC. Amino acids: CASAPRPGTADYEQYF.

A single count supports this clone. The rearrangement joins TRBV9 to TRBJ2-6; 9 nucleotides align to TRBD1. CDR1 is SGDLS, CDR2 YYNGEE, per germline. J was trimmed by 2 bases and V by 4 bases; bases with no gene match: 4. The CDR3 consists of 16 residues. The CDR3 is CASSIGQGTGANVLTF. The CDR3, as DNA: TGTGCCAGCAGCATCGGACAGGGGACTGGGGCCAACGTCCTGACTTTC.

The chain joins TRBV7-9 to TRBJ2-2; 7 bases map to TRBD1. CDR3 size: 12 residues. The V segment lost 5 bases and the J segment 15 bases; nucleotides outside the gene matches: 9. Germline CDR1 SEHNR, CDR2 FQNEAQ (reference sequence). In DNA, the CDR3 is TGTGCCAGCAGCACAGGGGTGCCCCCTTTGTTTTTT. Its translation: CASSTGVPPLFF. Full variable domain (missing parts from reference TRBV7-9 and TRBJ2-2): DTGVSQNPRHKITKRGQNVTFRCDPISEHNRLYWYRQTLGQGPEFLTYFQNEAQLEKSRLLSDRFSAERPKGSFSTLEIQRTEQGDSAMYLCASSTGVPPLFFGEGSRLTVL.

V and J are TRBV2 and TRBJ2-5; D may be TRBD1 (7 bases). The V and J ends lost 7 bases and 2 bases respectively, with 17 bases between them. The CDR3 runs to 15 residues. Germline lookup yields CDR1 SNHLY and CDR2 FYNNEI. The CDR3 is CASTSQGGRQETQYF. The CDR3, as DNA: TGTGCCAGCACGTCCCAGGGGGGCCGTCAAGAGACCCAGTACTTC.

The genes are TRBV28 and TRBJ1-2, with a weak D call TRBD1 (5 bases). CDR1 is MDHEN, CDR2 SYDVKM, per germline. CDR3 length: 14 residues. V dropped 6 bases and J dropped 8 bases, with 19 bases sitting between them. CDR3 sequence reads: CASRNPGGGYGYTF. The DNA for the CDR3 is TGTGCCAGCAGAAACCCTGGGGGGGGGTACGGCTACACCTTC.

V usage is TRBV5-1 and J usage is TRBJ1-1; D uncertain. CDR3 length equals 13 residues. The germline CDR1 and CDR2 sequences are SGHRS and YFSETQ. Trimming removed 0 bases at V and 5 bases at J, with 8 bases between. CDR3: CASSLGGGTEAFF. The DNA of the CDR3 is TGCGCCAGCAGCTTGGGGGGAGGAACTGAAGCTTTCTTT.

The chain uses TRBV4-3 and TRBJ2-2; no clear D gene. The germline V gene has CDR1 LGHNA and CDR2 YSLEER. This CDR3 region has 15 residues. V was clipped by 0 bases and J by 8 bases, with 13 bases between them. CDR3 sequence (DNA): TGCGCCAGCAGCCAAGAGGCCGGGTCTAGGGGGGAGCTGTTTTTT. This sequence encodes CASSQEAGSRGELFF.

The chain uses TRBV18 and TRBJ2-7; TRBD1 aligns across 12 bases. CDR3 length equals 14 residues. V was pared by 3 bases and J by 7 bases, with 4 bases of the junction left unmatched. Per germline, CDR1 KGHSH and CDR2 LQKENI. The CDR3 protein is CASSPGQGAWEQYF. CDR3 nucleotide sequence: TGTGCCAGCTCACCGGGACAGGGGGCTTGGGAGCAGTACTTC. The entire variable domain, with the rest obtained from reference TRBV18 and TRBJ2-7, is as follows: NAGVMQNPRHLVRRRGQEARLRCSPMKGHSHVYWYRQLPEEGLKFMVYLQKENIIDESGMPKERFSAEFPKEGPSILRIQQVVRGDSAAYFCASSPGQGAWEQYFGPGTRLTVT.

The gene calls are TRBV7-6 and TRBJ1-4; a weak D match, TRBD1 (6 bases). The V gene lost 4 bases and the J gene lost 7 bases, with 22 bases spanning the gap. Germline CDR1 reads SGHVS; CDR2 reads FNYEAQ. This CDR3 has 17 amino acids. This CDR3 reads CASSCLLWGRGCEKLFF. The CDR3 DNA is TGTGCCAGCAGCTGCCTCCTTTGGGGCAGGGGCTGTGAAAAACTGTTTTTT.

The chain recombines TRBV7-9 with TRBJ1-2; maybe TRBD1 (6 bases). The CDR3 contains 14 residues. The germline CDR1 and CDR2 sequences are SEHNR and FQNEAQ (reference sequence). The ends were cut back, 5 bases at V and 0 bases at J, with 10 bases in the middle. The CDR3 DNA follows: TGTGCCAGCAGCCCGGGACAAGCTAACTATGGCTACACCTTC. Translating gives CASSPGQANYGYTF.

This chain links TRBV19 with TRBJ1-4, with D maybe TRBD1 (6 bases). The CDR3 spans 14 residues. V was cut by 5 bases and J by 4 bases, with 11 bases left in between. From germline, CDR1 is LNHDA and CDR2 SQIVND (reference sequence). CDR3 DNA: TGTGCCAGTAGTGATGACAGGCTTAATGAAAAACTGTTTTTT. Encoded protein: CASSDDRLNEKLFF.